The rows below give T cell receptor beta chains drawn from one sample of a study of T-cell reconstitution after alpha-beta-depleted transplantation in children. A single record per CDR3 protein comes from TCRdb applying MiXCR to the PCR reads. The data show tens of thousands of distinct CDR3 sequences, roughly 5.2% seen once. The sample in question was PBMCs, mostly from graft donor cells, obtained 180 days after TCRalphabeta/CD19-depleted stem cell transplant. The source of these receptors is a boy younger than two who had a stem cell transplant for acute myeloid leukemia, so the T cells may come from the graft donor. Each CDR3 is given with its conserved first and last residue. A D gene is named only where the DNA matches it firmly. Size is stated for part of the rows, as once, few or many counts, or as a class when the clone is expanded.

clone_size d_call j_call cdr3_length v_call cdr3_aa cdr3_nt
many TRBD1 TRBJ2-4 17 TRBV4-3 CASSQNLFGTEKNIQYF TGCGCCAGCAGCCAAAACTTGTTCGGGACAGAAAAAAACATTCAGTACTTC
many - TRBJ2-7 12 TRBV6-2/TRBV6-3 CASSRTVYEQYF TGTGCCAGCAGCAGGACAGTCTACGAGCAGTACTTC
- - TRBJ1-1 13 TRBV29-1 CSVATVRNTEAFF TGCAGCGTTGCGACAGTGAGGAACACTGAAGCTTTCTTT
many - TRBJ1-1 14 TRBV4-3 CASSPSRMNTEAFF TGCGCCAGCAGCCCTTCAAGGATGAACACTGAAGCTTTCTTT
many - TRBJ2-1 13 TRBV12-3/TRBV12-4 CASSLRLDNEQFF TGTGCCAGCAGTTTAAGGCTTGACAATGAGCAGTTCTTC
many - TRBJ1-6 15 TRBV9 CASSVSYLGNSPLHF TGTGCCAGCAGCGTAAGTTACCTGGGGAATTCACCCCTCCACTTT
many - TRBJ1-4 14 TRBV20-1 CSASLGSGEEKLFF TGCAGTGCCTCGCTCGGGTCTGGGGAGGAAAAACTGTTTTTT
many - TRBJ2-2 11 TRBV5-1 CASSLAGELFF TGCGCCAGCAGCTTGGCCGGGGAGCTGTTTTTT
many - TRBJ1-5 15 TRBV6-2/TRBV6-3 CASNGRPGGNQPQHF TGTGCCAGCAACGGGCGACCCGGAGGGAATCAGCCCCAGCATTTT
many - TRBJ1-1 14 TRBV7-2 CASSLGVEGPEAFF TGTGCCAGCAGCTTAGGTGTCGAGGGCCCTGAAGCTTTCTTT
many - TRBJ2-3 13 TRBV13 CASSPRIRDTQYF TGTGCCAGCAGCCCTCGTATACGAGATACGCAGTATTTT
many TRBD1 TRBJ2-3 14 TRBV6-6 CAISRTGRTDTQYF TGTGCCATTAGCCGGACAGGGAGGACAGATACGCAGTATTTT
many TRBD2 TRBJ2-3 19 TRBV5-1 CASSAQPGLAGGSTDTQYF TGCGCCAGCAGCGCGCAGCCGGGACTAGCGGGGGGTAGCACAGATACGCAGTATTTT
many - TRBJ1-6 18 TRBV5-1 CASSLVPRGSSYNSPLHF TGCGCCAGCAGCTTGGTACCCAGGGGCAGCTCCTATAATTCACCCCTCCACTTT
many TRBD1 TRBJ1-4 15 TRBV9 CASSYRTGANEKLFF TGTGCCAGCAGCTATCGGACAGGGGCAAATGAAAAACTGTTTTTT
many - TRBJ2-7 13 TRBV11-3 CASSYVQAYEQYF TGTGCCAGCAGCTATGTTCAGGCCTACGAGCAGTACTTC
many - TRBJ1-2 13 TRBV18 CASSPRDLYGYTF TGTGCCAGCTCACCCCGGGACCTTTATGGCTACACCTTC
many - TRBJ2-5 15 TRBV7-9 CASSLQREVGETQYF TGTGCCAGCAGCCTCCAAAGAGAAGTTGGAGAGACCCAGTACTTC
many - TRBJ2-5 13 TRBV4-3 CASSPAVQETQYF TGCGCCAGCAGCCCGGCTGTCCAAGAGACCCAGTACTTC
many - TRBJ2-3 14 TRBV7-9 CASSLGRGTDTQYF TGTGCCAGCAGCTTAGGGCGTGGAACAGATACGCAGTATTTT
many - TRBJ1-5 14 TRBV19 CARRHSMSNQPQHF TGTGCCAGAAGACACAGCATGAGCAATCAGCCCCAGCATTTT
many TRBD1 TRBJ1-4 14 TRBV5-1 CASSSQGGNEKLFF TGCGCCAGCAGCTCCCAGGGGGGAAACGAAAAACTGTTTTTT
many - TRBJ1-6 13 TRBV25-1 CASKRTAGSPLHF TGTGCCAGCAAAAGGACAGCCGGTTCACCCCTCCACTTT
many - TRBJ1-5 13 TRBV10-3 CAISDTGSKPQHF TGTGCCATCAGCGATACAGGGAGCAAGCCCCAGCATTTT
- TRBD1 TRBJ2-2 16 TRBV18 CASSPLTGKNTGELFF TGTGCCAGCTCACCACTGACAGGGAAGAACACCGGGGAGCTGTTTTTT
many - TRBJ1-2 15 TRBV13 CASSIGRQTYYGYTF TGTGCCAGCAGCATCGGACGCCAGACGTACTATGGCTACACCTTC
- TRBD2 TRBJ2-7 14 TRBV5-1 CASKGTSGSYEQYF TGCGCCAGCAAAGGGACTAGCGGGAGCTACGAGCAGTACTTC
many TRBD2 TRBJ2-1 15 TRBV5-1 CASTFLAGGFNEQFF TGCGCCAGCACCTTCCTAGCGGGGGGCTTCAATGAGCAGTTCTTC
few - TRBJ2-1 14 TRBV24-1 CATSVGGGGNEQFF TGTGCCACCAGTGTAGGCGGGGGCGGGAATGAGCAGTTCTTC
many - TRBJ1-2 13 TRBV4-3 CASSREGDYGYTF TGCGCCAGCAGCCGAGAGGGGGACTATGGCTACACCTTC
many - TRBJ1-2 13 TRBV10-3 CAISEGWIYGYTF TGTGCCATCAGTGAAGGGTGGATCTATGGCTACACCTTC
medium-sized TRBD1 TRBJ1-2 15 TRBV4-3 CASGTGDSSRYGYTF TGCGCCAGCGGGACAGGGGACAGCTCGCGTTATGGCTACACCTTC
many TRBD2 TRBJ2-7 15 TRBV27 CASSPAGAATYEQYF TGTGCCAGCAGCCCAGCGGGGGCCGCTACCTACGAGCAGTACTTC
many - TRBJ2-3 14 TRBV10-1 CASSIVGDPDTQYF TGCGCCAGCAGTATTGTAGGTGACCCAGATACGCAGTATTTT
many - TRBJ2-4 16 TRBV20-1 CSARFPGAPAKNIQYF TGCAGTGCTAGGTTCCCGGGGGCCCCAGCCAAAAACATTCAGTACTTC
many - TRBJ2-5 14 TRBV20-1 CSANRLKGDETQYF TGCAGTGCTAACCGACTAAAAGGAGACGAGACCCAGTACTTC
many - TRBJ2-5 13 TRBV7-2 CASSLEFRETQYF TGTGCCAGCAGCTTGGAGTTCCGAGAGACCCAGTACTTC
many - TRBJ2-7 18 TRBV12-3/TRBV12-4 CASSPSSGTTHLPYEQYF TGTGCCAGCAGTCCCTCCTCTGGTACGACCCACCTACCCTACGAGCAGTACTTC
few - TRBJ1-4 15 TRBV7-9 CASSLWGPTNEKLFF TGTGCCAGCAGCTTGTGGGGGCCAACTAATGAAAAACTGTTTTTT
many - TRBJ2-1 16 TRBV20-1 CSARSLTGAFHNEQFF TGCAGTGCTAGATCTCTAACGGGGGCCTTTCACAATGAGCAGTTCTTC
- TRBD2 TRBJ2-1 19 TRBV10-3 CAISLKGARGGLAYNEQFF TGTGCCATCAGTCTTAAGGGGGCGCGGGGGGGCCTTGCATACAATGAGCAGTTCTTC
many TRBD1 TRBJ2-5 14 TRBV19 CASSITGGLETQYF TGTGCCAGTAGTATAACAGGGGGCTTGGAGACCCAGTACTTC
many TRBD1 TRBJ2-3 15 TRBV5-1 CASSLGTGGPDTQYF TGCGCCAGCAGCCTTGGGACAGGGGGACCAGATACGCAGTATTTT
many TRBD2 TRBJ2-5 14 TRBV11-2 CASSRGLARETQYF TGTGCCAGCAGCCGAGGACTAGCCCGAGAGACCCAGTACTTC
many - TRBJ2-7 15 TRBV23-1 CASSLQGPGSYEQYF TGCGCCAGCAGCCTCCAAGGACCGGGCTCCTACGAGCAGTACTTC
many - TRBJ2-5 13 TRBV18 CASSPGNKETQYF TGTGCCAGCTCACCGGGCAACAAAGAGACCCAGTACTTC
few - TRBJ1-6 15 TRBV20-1 CSARDLEKYNSPLHF TGCAGTGCTAGAGATCTGGAGAAGTATAATTCACCCCTCCACTTT
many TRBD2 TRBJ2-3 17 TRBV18 CASSPYRTSGGLDTQYF TGTGCCAGCTCACCCTACCGGACTAGCGGGGGATTGGATACGCAGTATTTT
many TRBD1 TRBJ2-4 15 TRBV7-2 CASRSGQDRKNIQYF TGTGCCAGCAGATCCGGACAGGACCGCAAAAACATTCAGTACTTC
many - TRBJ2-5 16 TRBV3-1 CASSQVGAGRQETQYF TGTGCCAGCAGCCAAGTAGGCGCAGGGAGACAAGAGACCCAGTACTTC